The following is a T cell receptor beta chain sequence with its context. The germline V and J ends were trimmed by 5 bases and 4 bases, with 14 bases remaining between them. Germline V lookup: CDR1 SEHNR, CDR2 FQNEAQ (reference sequence). The CDR3 totals 14 residues. This entry belongs to a study of blood T cell repertoires in COVID-19. Study-level information: In each case, the material was cDNA or gDNA derived from T cells, B-cell-depleted T cells, or PBMCs.

The protocol was immunoSEQ multiplex PCR, while the TCRdb copy is restricted to in-frame clones and leaves out a portion. Seen here are more than 70,000 clones, 88% observed once, and the top ten hold about 9.6%. This clonotype was obtained from a human donor in a cohort sampled during active COVID-19. The rearrangement uses TRBV7-9 and TRBJ1-1; possibly TRBD1 for D (5 bases). What was sequenced was peripheral blood. In DNA, the CDR3 is TGTGCCAGCAGCCAGCCGGGGGTTCCCACTGAAGCTTTCTTT. It is translated as CASSQPGVPTEAFF.